A selection of T cell receptor beta chains follows, all from one sample in a study of shared clonotypes between healthy human individuals. Assay: immunoSEQ multiplex PCR; the TCRdb copy retains only in-frame clones and omits some. The sample holds roughly 2.4 million clones, roughly 95% seen once. Material: naive CD4+ T cells sorted from blood. Receptor source: a man between 18 and 35 years old in good health. The CDR3 runs from the conserved cysteine through the conserved F or W. A D gene is named only where the DNA matches it firmly. Size values are once, few and many counts, or a class for expanded clones, and some rows have none.

J | size | V | D | DNA | CDR3
TRBJ1-5 | NA | TRBV28 | NA | TGTGCCAGCCTCTCGGGAGGGGGTAGCAATCAGCCCCAGCATTTT | CASLSGGGSNQPQHF
TRBJ2-7 | NA | TRBV6-1 | NA | TGTGCCAGCAGTGAAGTTGGGGGGACCGGGTTATACGAGCAGTACTTC | CASSEVGGTGLYEQYF
TRBJ2-1 | once | TRBV7-8 | NA | TGTGCCAGCAGCTTAGTAGTGGGGTTGACAGTGTACAATGAGCAGTTCTTC | CASSLVVGLTVYNEQFF
TRBJ2-1 | NA | TRBV2 | NA | TGTGCCAGGGGATCGACTCAGGCCAATGAGCAGTTCTTC | CARGSTQANEQFF
TRBJ2-4 | NA | TRBV5-6 | NA | TGTGCCAGCAGCTTAACGGGAGCCAGGAACATTCAGTACTTC | CASSLTGARNIQYF
TRBJ1-4 | NA | TRBV10-3 | NA | TGTGCCATCAGTGATAGGGAGGATGAAAAACTGTTTTTT | CAISDREDEKLFF
TRBJ1-4 | NA | TRBV19 | NA | TGTGCCAGTAGCCTCCGGGGGGGGCCAGTTAATGAAAAACTGTTTTTT | CASSLRGGPVNEKLFF
TRBJ2-7 | NA | TRBV29-1 | NA | TGCAGCGTTGAGGCCCAGGCGGGGTCCTACGAGCAGTACTTC | CSVEAQAGSYEQYF
TRBJ2-1 | NA | TRBV10-3 | TRBD1 | TGTGCCACTATCTCCGGGACAGGGAGGAATGAGCAGTTCTTC | CATISGTGRNEQFF
TRBJ2-3 | once | TRBV10-3 | TRBD2 | TGTGCCATCAGCGGACTAGCGGGTACAGATACGCAGTATTTT | CAISGLAGTDTQYF
TRBJ2-2 | NA | TRBV4-3 | NA | TGCGCCAGCAGCCCAGGGATAGGTCGAACCGGGGAGCTGTTTTTT | CASSPGIGRTGELFF
TRBJ1-5 | once | TRBV30 | NA | TGTGCCTGGAGTACGGTACAGCGCAACCAGCCCCAGCATTTT | CAWSTVQRNQPQHF
TRBJ1-3 | NA | TRBV25-1 | NA | TGTGCCAGCAGTGAATTGTCCTTCTCTGGAAACACCATATATTTT | CASSELSFSGNTIYF
TRBJ2-2 | NA | TRBV19 | TRBD2 | TGTGCCAGTACCTCCTGGAGCGGGAGGGCCAACACCGGGGAGCTGTTTTTT | CASTSWSGRANTGELFF
TRBJ1-4 | once | TRBV30 | NA | TGTGCCTGGAACGGAGTAGCGGGGGAAAAACTGTTTTTT | CAWNGVAGEKLFF
TRBJ1-5 | NA | TRBV2 | NA | TGTGCCAGCAGGGCGGACGGACCCAATCAGCCCCAGCATTTT | CASRADGPNQPQHF
TRBJ1-3 | once | TRBV9 | NA | TGTGCCAGCAGCCCCCACTCTGGAAACACCATATATTTT | CASSPHSGNTIYF
TRBJ2-1 | NA | TRBV6-1 | NA | TGTGCCAGCAACGGCGGGAAGGTTTACAATGAGCAGTTCTTC | CASNGGKVYNEQFF
TRBJ1-6 | NA | TRBV2 | TRBD1 | TGTGCCAGCCATGCGGGACAGGGGGCTCGATCACCCCTCCACTTT | CASHAGQGARSPLHF
TRBJ1-2 | NA | TRBV7-9 | NA | TGTGCCAGCAGCTTAATGGGGGGCGCGGATGGCTACACCTTC | CASSLMGGADGYTF
TRBJ2-5 | NA | TRBV5-1 | TRBD1 | TGCGCCAGCAGCCTACAACGACTGACAGGGGAAGAGACCCAGTACTTC | CASSLQRLTGEETQYF
TRBJ1-2 | NA | TRBV10-3 | NA | TGTGCCATCGATTCAGGGTTTGGGCGGGATCACTATGGCTACACCTTC | CAIDSGFGRDHYGYTF
TRBJ2-5 | NA | TRBV18 | TRBD2 | TGTGCCAGCTCACCACTGGCTAGCGGGTTCCAAGAGACCCAGTACTTC | CASSPLASGFQETQYF
TRBJ1-2 | NA | TRBV28 | NA | TGTGCCAGCACCTCGAGATCTCAGGGTAGGGGTGGCTACACCTTC | CASTSRSQGRGGYTF
TRBJ2-3 | once | TRBV5-1 | NA | TGCGCCAGCAGCTTCTCCGGGGATACGCAGTATTTT | CASSFSGDTQYF
TRBJ2-5 | NA | TRBV18 | NA | TGTGCCAGCTCACCCGGGCTTACCGGCACCCAGTACTTC | CASSPGLTGTQYF
TRBJ2-5 | NA | TRBV5-1 | NA | TGCGCCAGCAGCTTGGCCGTGGCGGAGCAAGAGACCCAGTACTTC | CASSLAVAEQETQYF